This entry is about one T cell receptor beta chain. Its antigen is still unknown. Base-call qualities are not available, and no considerably larger clone is one nucleotide away. Libraries were built with 5' RACE. The data were produced on an Illumina HiSeq 2500. A second PCR of about 6 to 12 cycles was performed with a sample-barcoded 5' primer and a J-beta primer mix. Each TCR beta cDNA molecule received a unique molecular identifier from a template-switch 5' adaptor carrying 12 random nucleotides. Each sample yielded at least 3 million CDR3-containing paired-end reads. All of the RNA was converted into first-strand cDNA using the Mint cDNA synthesis kit, with a TRBC-specific oligonucleotide serving as the primer. Following uracil-DNA glycosylase treatment, all cDNA underwent a first 18-cycle PCR with the universal primers M1SS and BC2_uni_R. On the study's bioinformatics: Each sample was normalized by randomly selecting 1 million high-quality reads, each carrying a distinct molecular identifier. Reads sharing molecular identifiers were discarded rather than binned into consensus sequences. MiTCR, run with a Q25 quality threshold and the strictest error-elimination algorithm, handled CDR3 identification, clonotype clustering and error correction. A nonparametric unseen species model using Euler transformation provided a lower-bound estimate of total TCR beta diversity. The public reads were reprocessed in TCRdb via fastp at Q25 and MiXCR, keeping in-frame beta chains. Entries are consolidated by CDR3 protein sequence, retaining the most common genes and DNA. The V and J calls follow TCRdb's processing rather than the paper's. The sample table holds 600,000 to 900,000 distinct CDR3 sequences, of which roughly 25% were seen once. The ten largest clones add up to about 2.9% of the sample.

The data stem from a study of blood T cells in healthy people across ages (dated by TCRdb to 2015 to 2017). Regarding the study in general: In model experiments, template switching captured about one uniquely barcoded TCR beta cDNA molecule for every two T cells. Age-related changes in TCR beta repertoire diversity were measured in the study by deep sequencing normalized with unique cDNA molecular identifiers. Two additional independent replicas of 1 million unique cDNA reads from the same blood draw were analyzed for two donors (one aged 18 to 29 and one aged 80 or older). The donors were split into four age groups: young (average about 16 years), middle-aged (over 35), aged (approximately 59) and long-lived (over 80). Results and caveats for the whole study, not just this receptor: Since profiling was done on bulk unsorted PBMCs, naive and antigen-experienced compartments could not be conclusively compared. Estimates of total diversity based on one million sequenced T cells were considered lower bounds and underestimates. There was a strong correlation between observed TCR beta diversity and the percentage of naive T cells measured by flow cytometry. Compared with the aged group, the long-lived group had more naive CD4+ T cells, fewer expanded clones and increased TCR diversity, suggesting age selection. Because the CMV infection status of the donors was unknown, age-related changes in expanded clonotypes may potentially have been confounded. As age increased, observed TCR beta diversity per million T cells dropped in a roughly linear way, and a significant reduction was already evident by age about 40.

The approximately 41 donors, aged about 6 to 95 years, were systemically healthy Caucasian individuals from Russia. Each donor gave about 9.2 milliliters of peripheral blood, drawn into EDTA-treated Vacutainer tubes. Ficoll-Paque density-gradient centrifugation was used to isolate PBMCs, with at least 6.5 million per sample. Trizol reagent was used to extract total RNA from PBMCs, with at least 6 micrograms per sample. Naive CD45RAhigh/CD27high T cell percentages were measured by flow cytometry on a PBMC aliquot from every donor. Per the germline V gene, MGHRA is the CDR1 and YSYEKL is the CDR2. The V end gives up 4 bases and the J end 2 bases, leaving 16 bases in the junction not matched to a gene. The CDR3 goes from the cysteine to the phenylalanine over 19 residues. Only the CDR3 portion is preserved as DNA: 57 bases, with reading frame beginning at the first base. This same sample was also part of a study on T cells of mothers and their children. As noted in the second study: Donors were nine systemically healthy Caucasian individuals: three mothers and their six children. cDNA synthesis used all of the extracted RNA, with 1.5 ug of RNA in each 15 ul reaction. Sample barcodes and 2-4 random nucleotides were added via the M1S primer in the second PCR. Over 8 million TCR beta CDR3 reads came from each mother, compared with approximately 3 million reads from each child. Thymic selection similarly shapes TCR recombination output in related and unrelated pairs, with minor effect from inherited differences. Related mother-child pairs always showed normalized repertoire overlap that was slightly higher than in unrelated mother-child pairs, though the difference was never significant. No persistent microchimeric T cell clones were found, with a detection sensitivity of 85 to 100 clones per million clonotypes. Deep NGS was used in the study to compare the TCR beta repertoires of mothers and children and to look for features that separate related mother-child pairs from unrelated individuals. The mean age was 40 +/- 4 years for the mothers and around 10 +/- 4 years for the children. After adapter ligation was performed with NEBNext reagents, the libraries were sequenced on an Illumina HiSeq 2000 with 100+100 nt paired-end reads. To prevent cross-contamination, the mother and child libraries were prepared a month apart and were sequenced in separate runs. Each donor had between roughly 450,000 and 2,100,000 distinct TCR beta clonotypes identified. Naive TCR beta clonotypes were estimated from low-frequency clonotypes matched to each donor's FACS-determined naive share, without sorting.

The V gene is TRBV4-1 and the J gene is TRBJ2-1; TRBD2 lines up with 8 middle nucleotides. The TCR comes from a boy between 10 and 17 years old in good health. What was sequenced was blood. The DNA sequence follows: TGCGCCAGCAGCCGGACCCACGTATCTTCGGGGGGGCCCTACAATGAGCAGTTCTTC. It encodes CASSRTHVSSGGPYNEQFF.